One and the same sample provided the 30 T cell receptor beta chains below, sequenced in a study of T cells in Graves' hyperthyroidism and ophthalmopathy. Amplification yielded TCR beta CDR3 regions, with RNA transcripts as the source. TCR CDR3 underwent first-round RT-PCR with the HTBI primer set. TCRdb re-called the multiplex PCR reads through MiXCR, storing one row per CDR3 protein. This table has roughly 510,000 distinct CDR3 sequences, over 45% appearing once. The specimen was peripheral blood or thyroid tissue (not recorded which). The receptors originated from an adult woman with Graves' disease, either hyperthyroidism or ophthalmopathy (not recorded which).

This rearrangement joins TRBV2 to TRBJ1-4; D is possibly TRBD1 (5 bases). Germline CDR1 is SNHLY and CDR2 is FYNNEI. The CDR3 loop spans 13 amino acids. CDR3 region: CATATATNEKLFF. CDR3 DNA sequence: TGTGCAACCGCGACAGCAACTAATGAAAAACTGTTTTTT.

Concerning this clonotype: This clone may be a read error of a much larger clone one base away. The chain links TRBV20-1 to TRBJ1-5, with a weak D call TRBD1 (5 bases). CDR1 is DFQATT and CDR2 is SNEGSKA in the germline V gene (reference sequence). This CDR3 contains 17 residues. The CDR3, as DNA: TGCAGTGCCGCCATAGGAGGGGCGCATAAAAGCAGTCAGCCCCAGCATTTT. Encoded protein: CSAAIGGAHKSSQPQHF.

Ten or more counts support this clonotype. A read error is possible here, since a much larger clone lies one base away. V is TRBV5-6 and J is TRBJ1-1; D not resolved. Deletions cut 4 bases from V and 1 base from J, with 2 bases between. The germline CDR1 and CDR2 sequences are SGHDT and YYEEEE. There are 11 residues in the CDR3. The CDR3 DNA reads TGTGCCAGCAGCAAGAACACTGAAGCTTTCTTT. Amino acid sequence: CASSKNTEAFF.

For the CDR3, the DNA is TGTGCCAGCTCACCGGCGGACAGGGGGCTGGTCTACACCTTC. Translating gives CASSPADRGLVYTF. The chain has TRBV18 and TRBJ1-2; TRBD1 aligns across 11 bases. The length of the CDR3 is 14 residues. Germline lookup yields CDR1 KGHSH and CDR2 LQKENI. V trimming: 3 bases; J trimming: 10 bases; junction bases outside the gene matches: 7.

This chain connects TRBV29-1 to TRBJ1-2; D call uncertain. The CDR3 totals 13 residues. CDR1 SQVTM and CDR2 ANQGSEA come from the germline V gene. The CDR3 bases are TGCAGTGCCTCGACAATTGGCGCCCATGGCTACACCTTC. As protein: CSASTIGAHGYTF. The full variable domain, completed using reference TRBV29-1 and TRBJ1-2, is SAVISQKPSRDICQRGTSLTIQCQVDSQVTMMFWYRQQPGQSLTLIATANQGSEATYESGFVIDKFPISRPNLTFSTLTVSNMSPEDSSIYLCSASTIGAHGYTFGSGTRLTVV.

This clonotype has a handful of counts. V usage is TRBV20-1 and J usage is TRBJ1-1, with 7 bases lining up with TRBD1. The CDR3 sequence is 14 residues long. Germline CDR1 reads DFQATT; CDR2 reads SNEGSKA (reference sequence). After removal of 0 bases from V and 4 bases from J, the junction contained 5 bases not matched to a gene. DNA of the CDR3: TGCAGTGCTAGAGATAACAGGGGATCCACTGAAGCTTTCTTT. This encodes CSARDNRGSTEAFF.

This clonotype was seen only once. V gene TRBV7-2 combines with J gene TRBJ2-1; D unresolved. The CDR3 contains 15 residues. The V end lost 5 bases, the J end lost 0 bases, and 11 bases lay between the germline ends. Per the germline V gene, CDR1 is SGHTA and CDR2 is FQGNSA. CDR3 bases: TGTGCCAGCAGCGAAGACAAGAGCTCCTACAATGAGCAGTTCTTC. The encoded protein is CASSEDKSSYNEQFF.

This clonotype showed up many times. This is likely a read error, given that the CDR3 carries no conserved phenylalanine or tryptophan at its end. Because the CDR3's place on the DNA is in doubt, the DNA is left out and the CDR3 is given as listed by TCRdb. The V gene is TRBV29-1, the J gene TRBJ2-7; whether TRBD2, the table's D call, matches the DNA was not checked. The CDR3 is 17 residues long, ends included. Per the germline V gene, CDR1 is SQVTM and CDR2 is ANQGSEA. CDR3 region: CSAPGLAGGPLRAVPRQ.

The table lists this clonotype with a few counts. This chain joins TRBV5-6 and TRBJ2-5; 8 nucleotides align to TRBD1. The trim removed 4 bases at V and 2 bases at J, leaving 7 bases unmatched. Per germline, CDR1 SGHDT and CDR2 YYEEEE. The CDR3 has 15 amino acids. The CDR3 coding sequence is TGTGCCAGCAGCAGCCAACAGGGGGGACAAGAGACCCAGTACTTC. It yields the protein CASSSQQGGQETQYF.

This clonotype was picked up one time. V gene TRBV29-1 combines with J gene TRBJ2-5, with 9 bases matching TRBD2. Germline V lookup: CDR1 SQVTM, CDR2 ANQGSEA. The length of the CDR3 is 18 residues. The V gene end was trimmed by 4 bases and the J gene end by 5 bases; junction bases not matched to a gene: 20. Written as DNA, the CDR3 is TGCAGCGTTGCCGCGCGGGAGGGCTTAGTGGTTTTTGCGGAGACCCAGTACTTC. Amino acid sequence: CSVAAREGLVVFAETQYF. The full variable domain, completed using reference TRBV29-1 and TRBJ2-5, is SAVISQKPSRDICQRGTSLTIQCQVDSQVTMMFWYRQQPGQSLTLIATANQGSEATYESGFVIDKFPISRPNLTFSTLTVSNMSPEDSSIYLCSVAAREGLVVFAETQYFGPGTRLLVL.

This clonotype was observed at least ten times. CDR3 residues: CASSRTRNGNTEAFF. CDR3 DNA sequence: TGTGCCAGCAGCCGGACCCGGAACGGAAACACTGAAGCTTTCTTT. The genes are TRBV7-9 and TRBJ1-1; no reliable D call. Germline assignment: CDR1 SEHNR and CDR2 FQNEAQ (reference sequence). V lost 5 bases and J lost 2, with 15 bases in between. The CDR3 is 15 amino acids.

The chain employs TRBV20-1 and TRBJ1-1, with 7 bases lining up with TRBD1. The germline CDR1 and CDR2 sequences are DFQATT and SNEGSKA (reference sequence). The CDR3 is made up of 14 amino acids. Trimming took 5 bases from V and 7 from J; bases not matched to a gene: 13. The CDR3 here is CSADRVSNIGEAFF. In DNA form, the CDR3 reads TGCAGTGCTGACAGGGTATCTAACATCGGTGAAGCTTTCTTT.

The chain employs TRBV12-3 or TRBV12-4 and TRBJ1-6; D remains unclear. This CDR3 has 12 residues. Trimming took off 2 bases at V and 14 bases at J, with 10 bases between the two ends. The CDR3 sequence is CASSLRVGALHF. In nucleotides, the CDR3 is TGTGCCAGCAGTTTACGGGTTGGGGCCCTCCACTTT.

The CDR3 DNA reads as TGTGCCAGCAAGCCCCGGACAACTAGGGTCCCTGAAGCTTTCTTT. Protein sequence: CASKPRTTRVPEAFF. V and J are TRBV28 and TRBJ1-1; a possible D gene is TRBD1 (5 bases). CDR1 and CDR2 (germline): MDHEN, SYDVKM. V gave up 7 bases and J gave up 6 bases, with 21 bases separating them. This CDR3 has 15 residues.

The chain is built from TRBV25-1 and TRBJ1-4, with 7 bases aligning to TRBD1. V dropped 4 bases and J dropped 6; count of bases not matched to a gene: 8. Germline V gene lookup returns CDR1 MGHDK and CDR2 SYGVNS. The length of the CDR3 is 15 residues. CDR3 sequence: CASSAQGGADEKLFF. The CDR3 DNA reads TGTGCCAGCAGTGCCCAAGGGGGCGCGGATGAAAAACTGTTTTTT.

This CDR3 reads CATSDFPGDRETQYF. In nucleotides, the CDR3 is TGTGCCACCAGTGATTTCCCCGGCGATCGGGAGACCCAGTACTTC. The chain combines TRBV24-1 with TRBJ2-5; D is unclear. Trimming left V 1 base short and J 5 bases short, with 13 bases between. Germline V CDR1 and CDR2: KGHDR, SFDVKD. This CDR3 is built from 15 residues.

The chain joins TRBV5-1 to TRBJ1-5; possible D gene TRBD1, 5 bases. The V and J ends lost 2 bases and 0 bases respectively, with 9 bases between them. The CDR3 is 15 residues long. The germline CDR1 and CDR2 sequences are SGHRS and YFSETQ. The CDR3 bases are TGCGCCAGCAGCTTCGGGGGAGCTAGCAATCAGCCCCAGCATTTT. Protein product: CASSFGGASNQPQHF.

A few counts support this clonotype. The chain has TRBV6-2 or TRBV6-3 and TRBJ2-7; D may be TRBD1 (5 bases). Germline V gene sequence: CDR1 MNHEY, CDR2 SVGEGT. This CDR3 has 13 amino acids. The V and J ends lost 10 bases and 1 base respectively, with 14 bases between them. The CDR3 reads CATLRQTSYEQYF. CDR3 DNA: TGTGCCACCCTGAGACAGACTTCCTACGAGCAGTACTTC.

The V call is TRBV20-1, the J call TRBJ2-5; no definite D call. The V gene's germline CDR1 is DFQATT and CDR2 SNEGSKA (reference sequence). CDR3 length equals 14 residues. V was pared by 0 bases and J by 5 bases, with 13 bases between. CDR3 protein: CSAREYLPGETQYF. CDR3 nucleotides: TGCAGTGCTAGAGAATACTTACCCGGGGAGACCCAGTACTTC.

Worth noting for this clonotype: With a much larger clone just one base away, this may be a read error. The gene calls are TRBV5-4 and TRBJ1-1; no clear D. Germline V gene lookup returns CDR1 SGHNT and CDR2 YYREEE (reference sequence). This CDR3 has 15 amino acids. The CDR3 is CAGSSPIDKNTEAFF. CDR3 nucleotide sequence: TGTGCCGGCAGCTCCCCCATTGACAAGAACACTGAAGCTTTCTTT.

The J gene is TRBJ1-6, the V gene TRBV29-1; TRBD1 agrees at 7 bases. The CDR3 runs to 13 residues. In germline, CDR1 is SQVTM, CDR2 ANQGSEA. The V gene end was trimmed by 5 bases and the J gene end by 9 bases; junction bases not matched to a gene: 7. CDR3 sequence reads: CSVKTGAGSPLHF. CDR3 bases: TGCAGCGTTAAAACAGGGGCTGGTTCACCCCTCCACTTT.

The CDR3 spells CASSLRRYQETQYF. The CDR3 coding sequence is TGTGCCAGCAGCCTGAGGCGATACCAAGAGACCCAGTACTTC. V usage is TRBV7-2 and J usage is TRBJ2-5; D is uncertain. The germline V and J ends were trimmed by 5 bases and 0 bases, with 10 bases remaining between them. The length of the CDR3 is 14 residues. Germline loops: CDR1 SGHTA, CDR2 FQGNSA.

V usage is TRBV19 and J usage is TRBJ1-5, with D hard to call. The germline gives CDR1 LNHDA, CDR2 SQIVND (reference sequence). There are 15 residues in the CDR3. V lost 5 bases to trimming and J lost 5 bases, with 16 bases between them. CDR3 sequence (DNA): TGTGCCAGTAGTCCACTGACGCCACCGGATCAGCCCCAGCATTTT. This encodes CASSPLTPPDQPQHF.

The V and J genes are TRBV2 and TRBJ1-1, with D possibly TRBD1 on 5 matching bases. Germline CDR1 reads SNHLY; CDR2 reads FYNNEI. Trimming cost V 8 bases and J 4 bases, with 29 bases left between them. This CDR3 contains 18 residues. The CDR3 protein is CASGGEGPPQPQSTEAFF. CDR3 DNA sequence: TGTGCCAGCGGAGGGGAGGGGCCCCCACAGCCCCAATCCACTGAAGCTTTCTTT.

Only a few counts were recorded for this clonotype. V gene TRBV5-1 combines with J gene TRBJ2-7; 7 nucleotides line up with TRBD2. Germline CDR1 and CDR2: SGHRS and YFSETQ. The CDR3 totals 16 residues. J gave up 0 bases and V 0 bases, and 6 bases lay outside the gene matches. CDR3 sequence (DNA): TGCGCCAGCAGCTTGGGGCAGGGAGGGAGCTCCTACGAGCAGTACTTC. Translating it yields CASSLGQGGSSYEQYF.

This clonotype was observed at least ten times. This sequence joins TRBV11-2 and TRBJ2-7; 7 nucleotides agree with TRBD2. J was trimmed by 7 bases and V by 0 bases; bases with no gene match: 6. The CDR3 has 14 amino acids. Germline CDR1 is SGHAT and CDR2 is FQNNGV. CDR3 in DNA: TGTGCCAGCAGCTTAGAGGGGGGGTGGAGGGAGCAGTACTTC. The encoded protein is CASSLEGGWREQYF.

The table lists this clonotype with a count of one. The chain combines TRBV29-1 with TRBJ2-7, with 8 nucleotides matching TRBD1. The CDR3 has 15 amino acids. The junction had 13 bases not matched to a gene; V was cut back by 6 bases and J by 3 bases. CDR1 and CDR2 from the germline V gene are SQVTM and ANQGSEA. The CDR3 reads CSVRIDRDRNYEQYF. CDR3 nucleotides: TGCAGCGTCAGAATTGACCGGGACAGGAACTACGAGCAGTACTTC.

V usage is TRBV7-8 and J usage is TRBJ2-5; D is undetermined. CDR3 length equals 15 residues. Trimming took 5 bases from V and 5 from J, leaving 18 bases between them. CDR1 and CDR2 from the germline V gene are SGHVS and FQNEAQ. The CDR3 is CASSPEVAPGETQYF. The CDR3 DNA reads as TGTGCCAGCAGCCCCGAGGTAGCTCCCGGGGAGACCCAGTACTTC.

The V gene is TRBV10-3, the J gene TRBJ1-5; tentatively, D is TRBD1 (6 bases). The CDR3 loop spans 13 amino acids. Germline V CDR1 and CDR2: ENHRY, SYGVKD. The V end lost 3 bases, the J end lost 7 bases, and 10 bases lay between the germline ends. For the CDR3, the DNA is TGTGCCATCAGTGACCAGGGGAAACAGCCCCAGCATTTT. The encoded protein is CAISDQGKQPQHF.

In its sample, this clonotype was seen a few times. This chain links TRBV5-6 with TRBJ1-2; D is unclear. Trimming took off 4 bases at V and 8 bases at J, with 15 bases between the two ends. This CDR3 has 13 amino acids. The germline CDR1 and CDR2 sequences are SGHDT and YYEEEE. The CDR3: CASSLGLSGGYTF. In DNA form, the CDR3 reads TGTGCCAGCAGCCTAGGGCTTTCTGGGGGCTACACCTTC. The entire variable domain, with the rest obtained from reference TRBV5-6 and TRBJ1-2, is as follows: DAGVTQSPTHLIKTRGQQVTLRCSPKSGHDTVSWYQQALGQGPQFIFQYYEEEERQRGNFPDRFSGHQFPNYSSELNVNALLLGDSALYLCASSLGLSGGYTFGSGTRLTVV.